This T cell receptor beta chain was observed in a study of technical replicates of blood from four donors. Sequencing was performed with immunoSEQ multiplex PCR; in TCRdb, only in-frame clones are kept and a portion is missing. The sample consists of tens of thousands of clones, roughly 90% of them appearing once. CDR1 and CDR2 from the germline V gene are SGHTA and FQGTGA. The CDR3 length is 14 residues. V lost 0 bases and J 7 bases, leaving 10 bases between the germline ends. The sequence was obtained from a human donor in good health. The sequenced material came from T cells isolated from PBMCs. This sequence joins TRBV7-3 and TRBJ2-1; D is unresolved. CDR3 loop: CASSLTSFRNEQFF. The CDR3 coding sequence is TGTGCCAGCAGCTTAACGAGTTTCCGTAATGAGCAGTTCTTC.